This T cell receptor (beta chain) was recorded in a study of T-cell reconstitution after alpha-beta-depleted transplantation in children. The TCRbeta library was prepared with unique molecular identifiers. In TCRdb, the PCR reads were re-called with MiXCR into one record per CDR3 protein. This sample carries 600,000 to 700,000 distinct CDR3 sequences, 16% of them seen once, and the ten largest clones take 0.85% to 1.3%. This clonotype was observed a handful of times. Sequencing used PBMCs from the stem cell graft donor, obtained from the stem cell graft. This TCR came from a human donor who donated a stem cell graft to a child with acute myeloid leukemia.

This CDR3 reads CSATGAVYSNQPQHF. For the CDR3, the DNA is TGCAGTGCTACCGGGGCTGTGTATAGCAATCAGCCCCAGCATTTT. This chain joins TRBV20-1 and TRBJ1-5; possible D gene TRBD1, 5 bases. The CDR3 runs to 15 residues. V lost 4 bases and J 0 bases, leaving 13 bases between the germline ends. The V gene's germline CDR1 is DFQATT and CDR2 SNEGSKA (reference sequence).